This T cell receptor beta chain was retrieved from a study of T-cell reconstitution after alpha-beta-depleted transplantation in children. CDR1 MNHEY and CDR2 SVGEGT come from the germline V gene. V lost 6 bases, J lost 3 bases, and 10 bases stayed unmatched. This CDR3 is built from 17 residues. Preparation of the TCRbeta library involved a method that used unique molecular identifiers. TCRdb itself ran the PCR reads through MiXCR, one entry per CDR3 protein. The data show around 450,000 distinct CDR3 sequences, roughly 10% seen once. This clonotype has at least ten counts. The sequencing here drew on PBMCs, taken before TCRalphabeta/CD19-depleted stem cell transplant. The chain combines TRBV6-2 or TRBV6-3 with TRBJ2-1; 11 bases are a match to TRBD2. The sequence derives from a child aged 2 to 10 with inherited bone marrow failure, due to receive a stem cell transplant. In nucleotides, the CDR3 is TGTGCCAGCAGCCGGGGGATAGCGGGAGGGGACTACAATGAGCAGTTCTTC. Translation: CASSRGIAGGDYNEQFF.